The 18 T cell receptor beta chains below were found in one sample sequenced in a study of blood T cells in healthy people across ages. Primed by a sample-barcoded 5' primer and a J-beta primer mix, a second PCR proceeded for 7 to 11 cycles. TCRdb processed the 5' RACE reads anew with MiXCR; each CDR3 protein has one entry. Of about 1.8 million distinct CDR3 sequences listed, less than 50% are singletons. The sample was blood. These receptors all come from a woman aged 40 to 50 in good health.

At least ten counts were recorded for this clonotype. The chain has TRBV28 and TRBJ2-7; no reliable D call. The J call is in doubt because the DNA end fits TRBJ2-5 better. Germline V gives CDR1 MDHEN, CDR2 SYDVKM. The CDR3 spans 12 residues. The CDR3 bases are TGTGCCAGCAGTTTATTAGGCGGGACCCAGTACTTC. Encoded protein: CASSLLGGTQYF.

In this sample, this clonotype turned up many times. J is TRBJ2-4 and V is TRBV9; TRBD1 matches at 8 bases. This CDR3 comprises 16 residues. Trimming at V came to 5 bases and at J to 0 bases, leaving 7 bases not matched to a gene. Germline lookup yields CDR1 SGDLS and CDR2 YYNGEE. CDR3 sequence reads: CASSPRTGLAKNIQYF. The CDR3 coding sequence is TGTGCCAGCAGTCCCCGGACAGGGCTAGCCAAAAACATTCAGTACTTC.

V usage is TRBV12-3 or TRBV12-4 and J usage is TRBJ2-5; D gene uncertain. This CDR3 comprises 13 residues. V was cut by 2 bases and J by 4 bases, with 8 bases left in between. CDR3 nucleotides: TGTGCCAGCAGTTTAAGAGGAATAGAGACCCAGTACTTC. Protein: CASSLRGIETQYF.

In its sample, this clonotype was seen a few times. The rearrangement joins TRBV7-2 to TRBJ2-5; D call uncertain. V was pared by 0 bases and J by 7 bases, with 15 bases between. Germline CDR1 is SGHTA and CDR2 is FQGNSA. The CDR3 consists of 15 residues. In DNA, the CDR3 is TGTGCCAGCAGCTTAGCGCGCGAGGCATTGAGGACCCAGTACTTC. The encoded protein is CASSLAREALRTQYF.

Details on this clonotype: The junction departs from germline at one end; a sequencing error may be responsible. The rearrangement uses TRBV6-1 and TRBJ1-6; 10 bases fit TRBD1. CDR3 length: 17 amino acids. Germline V CDR1 and CDR2: MNHNS, SASEGT. In DNA form, the CDR3 reads TGCGCCAGCAGTGAAACGGGACAGGGGCTCTGGGACTCACCCCTCCACTTT. Amino acid sequence: CASSETGQGLWDSPLHF.

This clonotype was observed once. The genes are TRBV6-2 or TRBV6-3 and TRBJ1-2; D gene unclear. This CDR3 is 17 amino acids long. The V gene lost 5 bases and the J gene lost 4 bases, with 23 bases spanning the gap. Germline CDR1 is MNHEY and CDR2 is SVGEGT. The CDR3 region is CASSTTRDRSPAYGYTF. In DNA form, the CDR3 reads TGTGCCAGCAGTACTACCCGGGATCGGTCTCCAGCCTATGGCTACACCTTC.

The rearrangement uses TRBV20-1 and TRBJ1-2; 8 bases map to TRBD1. The CDR3 consists of 13 residues. Unmatched junction bases numbered 9, after V lost 4 bases and J lost 8 bases. Germline-derived CDR1 and CDR2 are DFQATT and SNEGSKA (reference sequence). CDR3 protein: CSATLGQGKGYTF. The CDR3 region has the DNA TGCAGTGCTACCCTAGGACAGGGAAAAGGCTACACCTTC.

The V gene is TRBV20-1, the J gene TRBJ2-7; the D gene is possibly TRBD2 (5 bases). Germline V lookup: CDR1 DFQATT, CDR2 SNEGSKA (reference sequence). The V gene lost 6 bases and the J gene lost 5 bases, with 8 bases spanning the gap. This CDR3 comprises 10 residues. The chain's CDR3 is CSARGNEQYF. Written as DNA, the CDR3 is TGCAGTGCCCGGGGAAACGAGCAGTACTTC.

The chain carries TRBV6-2 or TRBV6-3 and TRBJ2-5; TRBD2 aligns across 7 bases. Germline V gives CDR1 MNHEY, CDR2 SVGEGT. The CDR3 extends over 16 amino acids. Trimming cost V 2 bases and J 3 bases; bases outside gene matches: 9. In DNA form, the CDR3 reads TGTGCCAGCAGTTACCCAGCGGGACGGGTAGAAGAGACCCAGTACTTC. This codes for CASSYPAGRVEETQYF.

The V call is TRBV24-1, the J call TRBJ2-3; TRBD2 matches at 9 bases. J gave up 2 bases and V 3 bases, and 8 bases lay outside the gene matches. The CDR3 consists of 17 residues. Per the germline V gene, CDR1 is KGHDR and CDR2 is SFDVKD. This CDR3 reads CATSDPSGGSPTDTQYF. Written as DNA, the CDR3 is TGTGCCACCAGTGATCCGAGCGGGGGGTCCCCCACAGATACGCAGTATTTT.

Only one count was recorded for this clonotype. Germline is not matched at one junction end, which may reflect a read error. The J gene is TRBJ2-3, the V gene TRBV7-8; TRBD2 matches at 7 bases. The germline V gene encodes CDR1 SGHVS and CDR2 FQNEAQ. This CDR3 is 16 amino acids long. Here the CDR3 DNA reads TGTGCCAGCAGCTTAGAAGCCCAGACTAGCACAGACACGCAGTATTTT. Translated: CASSLEAQTSTDTQYF.

V usage is TRBV6-5 and J usage is TRBJ2-3; D ambiguous. The germline V and J ends were trimmed by 4 bases and 1 base, with 12 bases remaining between them. Germline V gene lookup returns CDR1 MNHEY and CDR2 SVGAGI. The CDR3 contains 15 residues. The CDR3 loop reads CASSFGQTGTDTQYF. The CDR3 nucleotides read TGTGCCAGCAGTTTCGGTCAGACGGGCACAGATACGCAGTATTTT.

This clonotype was seen more than once but under ten times. V is TRBV7-9 and J is TRBJ1-2, with 7 bases that match TRBD1. Looked up from germline, CDR1 is SEHNR and CDR2 is FQNEAQ (reference sequence). The CDR3 has 14 amino acids. V was clipped by 0 bases and J by 9 bases; unmatched bases: 7. The CDR3 DNA follows: TGTGCCAGCAGCTTAGCAACAACGGGACAGAGCTACACCTTC. Amino acid sequence: CASSLATTGQSYTF.

The CDR3 is CASTASGVQETQYF. The DNA of the CDR3 is TGTGCCAGCACCGCATCCGGGGTACAAGAGACCCAGTACTTC. V usage is TRBV7-2 and J usage is TRBJ2-5; tentatively, D is TRBD2 (5 bases). This CDR3 has 14 amino acids. The V gene's germline CDR1 is SGHTA and CDR2 FQGNSA. V lost 7 bases, J lost 2 bases, and 14 bases lay in between.

This chain's CDR3 is CASRLGPTYEQYF. CDR3 nucleotides: TGTGCCAGCAGGCTGGGACCCACCTACGAGCAGTACTTC. The rearrangement uses TRBV6-5 and TRBJ2-7; D may match TRBD1 or TRBD2 (5 bases each). CDR3 length: 13 residues. Trimming took off 6 bases at V and 2 bases at J, with 11 bases between the two ends. From germline, CDR1 is MNHEY and CDR2 SVGAGI.

The CDR3 is CASSFGTGIQPQHF. Here the CDR3 DNA reads TGTGCCAGCAGCTTTGGGACAGGTATACAGCCCCAGCATTTT. This chain uses TRBV5-6 with TRBJ1-5; TRBD1 matches 8 bases. The V gene end was trimmed by 2 bases and the J gene end by 7 bases; junction bases not matched to a gene: 5. The CDR3 runs to 14 residues. Germline V gene data show CDR1 as SGHDT and CDR2 as YYEEEE.

As concerns this clonotype: This may come from a read error, since a much larger clone is one base off. V gene TRBV6-5 combines with J gene TRBJ2-3; 10 bases are shared with TRBD1. V shed 5 bases, J shed 2 bases, and the junction held 1 base outside the gene matches. The germline V gene has CDR1 MNHEY and CDR2 SVGAGI. This CDR3 is built from 14 residues. In DNA form, the CDR3 reads TGTGCCAGCAGTGGGACAGGGGTCACAGATACGCAGTATTTT. It is translated as CASSGTGVTDTQYF.

The chain carries TRBV28 and TRBJ1-2, with D possibly being TRBD1 (6 bases). Germline assignment: CDR1 MDHEN and CDR2 SYDVKM. Trimming removed 6 bases at V and 3 bases at J, with 26 bases between. The CDR3 is 18 residues long. CDR3: CASSRIYGGGRWDYGYTF. The DNA for the CDR3 is TGTGCCAGCAGCCGCATATACGGTGGGGGGCGCTGGGACTATGGCTACACCTTC.